Included here is one TCR beta chain sequence, with context. This specimen comes from a study of blood T cell repertoires in COVID-19. Study details: The study drew acute and convalescent COVID-19 samples from the United States, Italy and Spain. The analysed material was cDNA or gDNA that came from T cells, B-cell-depleted T cells, or PBMCs.

V lost 0 bases and J lost 6, with 8 bases in between. Germline loops: CDR1 SQVTM, CDR2 ANQGSEA. The CDR3 has 13 residues. TCRdb's copy holds only in-frame clones and misses some; the assay was immunoSEQ multiplex PCR. The table records 300,000 to 400,000 clones, about nine tenths of them present only once. The sequence was collected from a woman under 40 with COVID-19, enrolled during active disease. The chain carries TRBV29-1 and TRBJ1-4; D call uncertain. Sequencing was performed on peripheral blood. The CDR3 loop reads CSVEDFQDEKLFF. CDR3 bases: TGCAGCGTTGAAGATTTCCAGGATGAAAAACTGTTTTTT.